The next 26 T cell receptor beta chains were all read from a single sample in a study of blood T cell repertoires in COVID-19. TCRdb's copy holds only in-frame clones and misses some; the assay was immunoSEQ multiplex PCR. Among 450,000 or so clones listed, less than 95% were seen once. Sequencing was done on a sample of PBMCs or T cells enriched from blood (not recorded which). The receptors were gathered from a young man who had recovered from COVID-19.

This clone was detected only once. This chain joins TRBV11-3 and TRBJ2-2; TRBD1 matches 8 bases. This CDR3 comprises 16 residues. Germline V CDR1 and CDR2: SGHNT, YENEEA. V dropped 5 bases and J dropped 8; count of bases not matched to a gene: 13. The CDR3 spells CASSQTRTGSTGELFF. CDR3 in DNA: TGTGCCAGCAGCCAAACTCGGACAGGGTCCACTGGGGAGCTGTTTTTT.

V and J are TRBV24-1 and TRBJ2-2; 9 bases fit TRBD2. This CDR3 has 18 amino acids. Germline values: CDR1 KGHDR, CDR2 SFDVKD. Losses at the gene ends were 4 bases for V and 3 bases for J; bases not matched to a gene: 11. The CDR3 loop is CATSEVGAGGLDTGELFF. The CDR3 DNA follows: TGTGCCACCAGTGAAGTGGGCGCGGGGGGGCTCGACACCGGGGAGCTGTTTTTT.

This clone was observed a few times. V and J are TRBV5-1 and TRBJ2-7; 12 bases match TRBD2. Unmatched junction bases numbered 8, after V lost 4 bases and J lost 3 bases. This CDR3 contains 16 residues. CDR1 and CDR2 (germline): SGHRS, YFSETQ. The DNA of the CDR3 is TGCGCCAGCAGCCACCGGGGACTAGCGGGCAACTACGAGCAGTACTTC. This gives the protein CASSHRGLAGNYEQYF.

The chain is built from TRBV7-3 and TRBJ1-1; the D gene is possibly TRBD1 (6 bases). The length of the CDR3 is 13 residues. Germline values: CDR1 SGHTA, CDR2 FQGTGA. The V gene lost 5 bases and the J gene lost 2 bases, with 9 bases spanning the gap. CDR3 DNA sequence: TGTGCCAGCAGCCAAGGGGGAAACACTGAAGCTTTCTTT. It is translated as CASSQGGNTEAFF.

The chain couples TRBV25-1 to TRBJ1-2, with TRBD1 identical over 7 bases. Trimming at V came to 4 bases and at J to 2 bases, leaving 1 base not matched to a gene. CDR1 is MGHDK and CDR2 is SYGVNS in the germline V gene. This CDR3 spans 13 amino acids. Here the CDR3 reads CASSAQGNYGYTF. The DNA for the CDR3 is TGTGCCAGCAGTGCACAGGGGAACTATGGCTACACCTTC.

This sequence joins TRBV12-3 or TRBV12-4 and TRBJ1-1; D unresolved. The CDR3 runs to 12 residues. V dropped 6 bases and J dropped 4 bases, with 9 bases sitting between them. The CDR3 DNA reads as TGTGCCAGCAGCCGGGTGGCCACTGAAGCTTTCTTT. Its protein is CASSRVATEAFF.

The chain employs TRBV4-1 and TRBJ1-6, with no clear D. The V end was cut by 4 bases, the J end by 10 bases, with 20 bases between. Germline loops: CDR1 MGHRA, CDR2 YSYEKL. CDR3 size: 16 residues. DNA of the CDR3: TGCGCCAGCAGCCCACCAACGCGGGCCCGGAGCTCACCCCTCCACTTT. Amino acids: CASSPPTRARSSPLHF.

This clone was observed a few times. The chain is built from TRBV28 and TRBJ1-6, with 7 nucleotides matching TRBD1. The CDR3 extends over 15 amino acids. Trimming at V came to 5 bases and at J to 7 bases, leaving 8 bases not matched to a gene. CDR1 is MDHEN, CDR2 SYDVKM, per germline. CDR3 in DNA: TGTGCCAGCAGTCCCTCGACAGGGAACAATTCACCCCTCCACTTT. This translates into CASSPSTGNNSPLHF. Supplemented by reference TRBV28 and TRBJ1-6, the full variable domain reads DVKVTQSSRYLVKRTGEKVFLECVQDMDHENMFWYRQDPGLGLRLIYFSYDVKMKEKGDIPEGYSVSREKKERFSLILESASTNQTSMYLCASSPSTGNNSPLHFGNGTRLTVT.

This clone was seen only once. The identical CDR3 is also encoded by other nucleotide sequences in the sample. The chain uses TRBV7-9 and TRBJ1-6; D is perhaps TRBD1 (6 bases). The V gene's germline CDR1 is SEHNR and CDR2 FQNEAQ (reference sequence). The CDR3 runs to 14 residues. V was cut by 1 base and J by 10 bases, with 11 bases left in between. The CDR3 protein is CASSLEQGGSPLHF. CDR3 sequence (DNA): TGTGCCAGCAGCTTAGAACAGGGTGGATCACCCCTCCACTTT. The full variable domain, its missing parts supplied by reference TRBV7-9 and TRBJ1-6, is DTGVSQNPRHKITKRGQNVTFRCDPISEHNRLYWYRQTLGQGPEFLTYFQNEAQLEKSRLLSDRFSAERPKGSFSTLEIQRTEQGDSAMYLCASSLEQGGSPLHFGNGTRLTVT.

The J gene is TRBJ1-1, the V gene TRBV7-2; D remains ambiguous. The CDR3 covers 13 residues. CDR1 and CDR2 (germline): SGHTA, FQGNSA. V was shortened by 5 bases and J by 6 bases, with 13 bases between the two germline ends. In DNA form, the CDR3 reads TGTGCCAGCAGCAGGGAGGTTATCGCTGAAGCTTTCTTT. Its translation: CASSREVIAEAFF.

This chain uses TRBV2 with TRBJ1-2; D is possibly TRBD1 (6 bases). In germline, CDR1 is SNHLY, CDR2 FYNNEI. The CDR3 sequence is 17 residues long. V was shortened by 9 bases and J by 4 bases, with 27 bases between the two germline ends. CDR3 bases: TGTGCCAGACGATCAACAACCGGGGGGGGCTCGCTCTATGGCTACACCTTC. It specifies CARRSTTGGGSLYGYTF. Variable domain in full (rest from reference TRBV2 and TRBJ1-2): EPEVTQTPSHQVTQMGQEVILRCVPISNHLYFYWYRQILGQKVEFLVSFYNNEISEKSEIFDDQFSVERPDGSNFTLKIRSTKLEDSAMYFCARRSTTGGGSLYGYTFGSGTRLTVV.

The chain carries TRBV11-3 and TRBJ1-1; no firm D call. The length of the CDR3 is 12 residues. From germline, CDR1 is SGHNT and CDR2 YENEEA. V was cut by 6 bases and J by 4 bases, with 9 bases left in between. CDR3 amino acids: CASSTPRTEAFF. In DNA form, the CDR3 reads TGTGCCAGCAGTACCCCGCGCACTGAAGCTTTCTTT.

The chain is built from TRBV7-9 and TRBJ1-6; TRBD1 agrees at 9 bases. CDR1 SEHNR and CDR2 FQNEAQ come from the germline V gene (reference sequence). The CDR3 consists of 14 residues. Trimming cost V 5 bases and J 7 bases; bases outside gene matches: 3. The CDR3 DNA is TGTGCCAGCAGCCCTGGACAGGGGAATTCACCCCTCCACTTT. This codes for CASSPGQGNSPLHF.

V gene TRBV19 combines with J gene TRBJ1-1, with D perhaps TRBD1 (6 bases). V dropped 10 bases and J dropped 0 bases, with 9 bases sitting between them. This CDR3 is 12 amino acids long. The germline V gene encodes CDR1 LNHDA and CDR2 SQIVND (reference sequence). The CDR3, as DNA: TGTGCCATCACAGGGATGAACACTGAAGCTTTCTTT. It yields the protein CAITGMNTEAFF.

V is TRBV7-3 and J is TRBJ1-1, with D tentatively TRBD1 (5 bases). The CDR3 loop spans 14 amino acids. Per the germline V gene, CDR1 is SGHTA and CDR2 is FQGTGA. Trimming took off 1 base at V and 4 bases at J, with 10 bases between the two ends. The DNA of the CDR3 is TGTGCCAGCAGCTTAATTGGGGGGATCACTGAAGCTTTCTTT. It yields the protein CASSLIGGITEAFF. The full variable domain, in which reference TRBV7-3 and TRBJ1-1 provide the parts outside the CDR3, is GAGVSQTPSNKVTEKGKYVELRCDPISGHTALYWYRQSLGQGPEFLIYFQGTGAADDSGLPNDRFFAVRPEGSVSTLKIQRTERGDSAVYLCASSLIGGITEAFFGQGTRLTVV.

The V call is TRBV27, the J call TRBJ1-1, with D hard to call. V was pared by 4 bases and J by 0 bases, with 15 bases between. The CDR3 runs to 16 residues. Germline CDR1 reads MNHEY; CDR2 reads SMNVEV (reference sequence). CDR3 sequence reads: CASSSSPGSMNTEAFF. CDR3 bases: TGTGCCAGCAGTTCCTCACCGGGATCCATGAACACTGAAGCTTTCTTT.

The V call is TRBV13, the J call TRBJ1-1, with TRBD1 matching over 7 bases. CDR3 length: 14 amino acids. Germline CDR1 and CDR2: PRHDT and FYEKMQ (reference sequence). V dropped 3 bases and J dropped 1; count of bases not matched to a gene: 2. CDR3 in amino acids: CASSLGQQNTEAFF. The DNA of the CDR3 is TGTGCCAGCAGCTTGGGACAGCAGAACACTGAAGCTTTCTTT.

The CDR3 loop reads CASSLDVGTGNSPLHF. The CDR3 nucleotides are TGCGCCAGCAGCTTGGATGTCGGGACAGGGAATTCACCCCTCCACTTT. The chain links TRBV5-1 to TRBJ1-6; 9 bases fit TRBD1. CDR1 SGHRS and CDR2 YFSETQ come from the germline V gene. Trimming at V came to 0 bases and at J to 7 bases, leaving 5 bases not matched to a gene. This CDR3 is 16 amino acids long.

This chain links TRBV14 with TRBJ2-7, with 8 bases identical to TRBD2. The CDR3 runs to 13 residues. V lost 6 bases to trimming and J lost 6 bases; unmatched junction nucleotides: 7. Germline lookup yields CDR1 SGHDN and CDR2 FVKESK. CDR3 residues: CASRKSGSSEQYF. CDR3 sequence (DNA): TGTGCCAGCAGAAAAAGCGGGAGCTCCGAGCAGTACTTC.

CDR3 protein: CASSGGPGVNYEQYF. CDR3 coding DNA: TGTGCCAGCAGCGGGGGGCCAGGGGTAAACTACGAGCAGTACTTC. V and J are TRBV28 and TRBJ2-7; weak D call: TRBD2 (7 bases). The CDR3 consists of 15 residues. Germline V gives CDR1 MDHEN, CDR2 SYDVKM. The germline V and J ends were trimmed by 6 bases and 3 bases, with 18 bases remaining between them.

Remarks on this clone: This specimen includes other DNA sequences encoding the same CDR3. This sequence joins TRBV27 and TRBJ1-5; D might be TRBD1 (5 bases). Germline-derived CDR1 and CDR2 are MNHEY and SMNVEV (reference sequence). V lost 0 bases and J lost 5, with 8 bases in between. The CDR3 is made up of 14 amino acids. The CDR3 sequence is CASSLSSGDQPQHF. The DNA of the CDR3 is TGTGCCAGCAGTTTATCTTCGGGGGATCAGCCCCAGCATTTT.

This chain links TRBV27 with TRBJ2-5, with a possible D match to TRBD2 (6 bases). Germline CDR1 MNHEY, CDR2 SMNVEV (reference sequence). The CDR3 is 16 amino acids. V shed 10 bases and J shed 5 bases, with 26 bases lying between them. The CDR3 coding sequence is TGTGCCATCCAGGACCCTTGGACCAGGCGGGGTGAGACCCAGTACTTC. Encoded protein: CAIQDPWTRRGETQYF.

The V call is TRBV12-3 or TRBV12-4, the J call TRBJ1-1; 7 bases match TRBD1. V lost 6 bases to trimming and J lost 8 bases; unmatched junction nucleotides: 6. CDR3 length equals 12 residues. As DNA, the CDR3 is TGTGCCAGCAGACTACTGGACAGGGAAGCTTTCTTT. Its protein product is CASRLLDREAFF.

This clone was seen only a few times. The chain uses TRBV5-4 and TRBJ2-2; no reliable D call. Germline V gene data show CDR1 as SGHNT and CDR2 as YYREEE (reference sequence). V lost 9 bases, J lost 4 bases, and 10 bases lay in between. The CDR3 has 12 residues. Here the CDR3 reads CATVFFTGELFF. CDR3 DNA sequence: TGTGCCACCGTTTTCTTCACCGGGGAGCTGTTTTTT.

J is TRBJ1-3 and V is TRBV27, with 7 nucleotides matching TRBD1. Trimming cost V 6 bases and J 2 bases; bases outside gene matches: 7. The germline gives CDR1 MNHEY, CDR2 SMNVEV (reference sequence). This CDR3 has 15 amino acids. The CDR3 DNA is TGTGCCAGCAGCCGGAATGGACAGGCTGGAAACACCATATATTTT. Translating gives CASSRNGQAGNTIYF.

CDR3 loop: CASRPRQASNTEAFF. In nucleotides, the CDR3 is TGTGCCAGCAGGCCTCGACAGGCGTCGAACACTGAAGCTTTCTTT. V gene TRBV27 combines with J gene TRBJ1-1, with D possibly being TRBD1 (6 bases). V was shortened by 6 bases and J by 1 base, with 15 bases between the two germline ends. The CDR3 has 15 amino acids. Germline CDR1 reads MNHEY; CDR2 reads SMNVEV (reference sequence).